What follows are 25 T cell receptor beta chains derived from one specimen sequenced in a study of shared clonotypes between healthy human individuals. Sequenced by immunoSEQ multiplex PCR; TCRdb stores in-frame clones only, minus some. Of approximately 1,000,000 clones listed, around three quarters are singletons. The material sequenced was memory CD4+ T cells from PBMCs. Subset in this sample: CD45RA-negative fraction. These TCRs come from a man younger than 30 in good health. Some clones in this sample may be carry-over from other donors' samples.

CDR3 region: CASSLDLRWEKATGELFF. CDR3 DNA sequence: TGTGCCAGCAGCTTAGATCTTAGGTGGGAGAAGGCCACCGGGGAGCTGTTTTTT. The chain carries TRBV11-3 and TRBJ2-2; possibly TRBD2 for D (5 bases). V was clipped by 0 bases and J by 4 bases, with 18 bases between them. Per the germline V gene, CDR1 is SGHNT and CDR2 is YENEEA. This CDR3 has 18 residues.

Turning to this clone: A junction end diverges from the germline sequence, so it may reflect a read error. The V gene is TRBV30, the J gene TRBJ1-1; perhaps TRBD1 as D (6 bases). This CDR3 contains 17 residues. CDR1 and CDR2 from the germline V gene are GTSNPN and SVGIG (reference sequence). DNA of the CDR3: TGTGCCCGGAGTGGGTGGCAGGGGTCGAGGGAGAACACTGAAGCTTTCTTT. Residues: CARSGWQGSRENTEAFF.

The chain employs TRBV7-9 and TRBJ2-1; no definite D call. Germline V gene sequence: CDR1 SEHNR, CDR2 FQNEAQ (reference sequence). The CDR3 totals 14 residues. The V end was cut by 3 bases, the J end by 8 bases, with 14 bases between. The CDR3 DNA is TGTGCCAGCAGCTTTTCTCAAACCGTCGATGAGCAGTTCTTC. Residues: CASSFSQTVDEQFF.

This chain connects TRBV21-1 to TRBJ2-7; the table gives TRBD2 as D, unverified against the DNA. TRBV21-1 is assigned pseudogene status. The CDR3 loop spans 17 amino acids. The CDR3 is CASSSPRLLALNYEQYF. The CDR3 bases are TGTGCCAGCAGCTCGCCCCGGTTATTAGCCTTAAACTACGAGCAGTACTTC.

The chain recombines TRBV6-1 with TRBJ2-5; D could derive from TRBD1 or TRBD2 (6 bases each). V dropped 8 bases and J dropped 4 bases, with 8 bases sitting between them. CDR1 and CDR2 (germline): MNHNS, SASEGT. The CDR3 spans 11 residues. The CDR3 nucleotides are TGTGCCAGCGGAGGGGGAGAGACCCAGTACTTC. Translation: CASGGGETQYF.

The chain has TRBV28 and TRBJ2-1; 7 bases match TRBD1. V shed 3 bases and J 12 bases; nucleotides not matched to a gene: 14. Germline V gene lookup returns CDR1 MDHEN and CDR2 SYDVKM. The CDR3 runs to 15 residues. CDR3 in DNA: TGTGCCAGCAGTTTCTTCAGGACAGGTTACCCTGGGCAGTTCTTC. Encoded protein: CASSFFRTGYPGQFF.

V gene TRBV2 combines with J gene TRBJ2-1; D call uncertain. Trimming took off 3 bases at V and 10 bases at J, with 13 bases between the two ends. Per germline, CDR1 SNHLY and CDR2 FYNNEI. This CDR3 is built from 13 residues. The CDR3 sequence is CASSELPRREQFF. CDR3 DNA sequence: TGTGCCAGCAGTGAGCTCCCCCGGCGGGAGCAGTTCTTC. Together with reference TRBV2 and TRBJ2-1, the CDR3 gives the full variable domain: EPEVTQTPSHQVTQMGQEVILRCVPISNHLYFYWYRQILGQKVEFLVSFYNNEISEKSEIFDDQFSVERPDGSNFTLKIRSTKLEDSAMYFCASSELPRREQFFGPGTRLTVL.

V is TRBV5-1 and J is TRBJ2-4, with 7 bases lining up with TRBD2. CDR1 SGHRS and CDR2 YFSETQ come from the germline V gene. The CDR3 extends over 16 amino acids. V was clipped by 0 bases and J by 3 bases; unmatched bases: 6. The CDR3 spells CASSLDRASGKNIQYF. The CDR3 DNA reads TGCGCCAGCAGCTTGGATAGGGCTAGCGGCAAAAACATTCAGTACTTC.

This chain connects TRBV2 to TRBJ2-2, with D possibly matching TRBD1 (6 bases). The CDR3 runs to 13 residues. Trimming took off 5 bases at V and 8 bases at J, with 12 bases between the two ends. The germline V gene has CDR1 SNHLY and CDR2 FYNNEI. The CDR3 spells CASSRQVGGELFF. The CDR3 DNA sequence: TGTGCCAGCAGTCGACAGGTTGGAGGGGAGCTGTTTTTT. Full variable domain (rest looked up from reference TRBV2 and TRBJ2-2): EPEVTQTPSHQVTQMGQEVILRCVPISNHLYFYWYRQILGQKVEFLVSFYNNEISEKSEIFDDQFSVERPDGSNFTLKIRSTKLEDSAMYFCASSRQVGGELFFGEGSRLTVL.

This clone has only one observation. The sample carries other DNA sequences with the same CDR3. This rearrangement joins TRBV5-1 to TRBJ2-5; TRBD2 matches 12 bases. The V and J ends lost 2 bases and 2 bases, in that order; junction bases with no gene match: 1. The CDR3 is made up of 15 amino acids. Germline V gives CDR1 SGHRS, CDR2 YFSETQ. For the CDR3, the DNA is TGCGCCAGCAGCTTAGGGACTAGCGGGCAAGAGACCCAGTACTTC. Encoded protein: CASSLGTSGQETQYF.

The V call is TRBV5-1, the J call TRBJ1-4, with 7 nucleotides matching TRBD1. The V and J ends lost 0 bases and 6 bases, in that order; junction bases with no gene match: 5. This CDR3 contains 15 residues. Germline lookup yields CDR1 SGHRS and CDR2 YFSETQ. CDR3 loop: CASSLEGGAYEKLFF. CDR3 nucleotide sequence: TGCGCCAGCAGCTTGGAAGGGGGCGCGTATGAAAAACTGTTTTTT. Full variable domain (rest looked up from reference TRBV5-1 and TRBJ1-4): KAGVTQTPRYLIKTRGQQVTLSCSPISGHRSVSWYQQTPGQGLQFLFEYFSETQRNKGNFPGRFSGRQFSNSRSEMNVSTLELGDSALYLCASSLEGGAYEKLFFGSGTQLSVL.

CDR3: CASSLGSPGWYNEQFF. CDR3 in DNA: TGTGCCAGCAGCTTAGGGTCCCCAGGGTGGTACAATGAGCAGTTCTTC. V and J are TRBV7-3 and TRBJ2-1, with D possibly TRBD1 on 5 matching bases. The CDR3 runs 16 residues. Germline V lookup: CDR1 SGHTA, CDR2 FQGTGA. The ends were cut back, 2 bases at V and 4 bases at J, with 15 bases in the middle. The entire variable domain, with the rest obtained from reference TRBV7-3 and TRBJ2-1, is as follows: GAGVSQTPSNKVTEKGKYVELRCDPISGHTALYWYRQSLGQGPEFLIYFQGTGAADDSGLPNDRFFAVRPEGSVSTLKIQRTERGDSAVYLCASSLGSPGWYNEQFFGPGTRLTVL.

This clone was seen a handful of times. The gene calls are TRBV5-1 and TRBJ2-3; D is possibly TRBD1 (6 bases). The CDR3 runs 15 residues. With 5 bases removed from V and 0 bases from J, the gap between germline ends came to 13 bases. Germline CDR1 and CDR2: SGHRS and YFSETQ. The CDR3 here is CASSMTGTSTDTQYF. For the CDR3, the DNA is TGCGCCAGCAGTATGACCGGGACAAGCACAGATACGCAGTATTTT.

The chain combines TRBV6-5 with TRBJ1-5; D is unclear. Germline CDR1 reads MNHEY; CDR2 reads SVGAGI. This CDR3 contains 13 residues. Trimming took 5 bases from V and 0 from J, leaving 5 bases between them. The CDR3 protein is CASSGYSNQPQHF. CDR3 in DNA: TGTGCCAGCAGTGGATATAGCAATCAGCCCCAGCATTTT.

The V call is TRBV18, the J call TRBJ2-6; a weak D match, TRBD2 (5 bases). The ends were cut back, 6 bases at V and 4 bases at J, with 13 bases in the middle. CDR1 is KGHSH and CDR2 is LQKENI in the germline V gene. This CDR3 region has 15 residues. CDR3 DNA: TGTGCCAGCTCCCGAGGATTAGCGGGGGCCAACGTCCTGACTTTC. This translates into CASSRGLAGANVLTF.

The CDR3 nucleotides read TGTGCCAGCAGTTCACAACAGGGTTCCTTCACAGATACGCAGTATTTT. Its translation: CASSSQQGSFTDTQYF. The chain uses TRBV28 and TRBJ2-3, with D perhaps matching TRBD1 (6 bases). CDR1 and CDR2 from the germline V gene are MDHEN and SYDVKM. The CDR3 is 16 amino acids. Trimming removed 4 bases at V and 2 bases at J, with 16 bases between. The full variable domain, rest sourced from reference TRBV28 and TRBJ2-3, is DVKVTQSSRYLVKRTGEKVFLECVQDMDHENMFWYRQDPGLGLRLIYFSYDVKMKEKGDIPEGYSVSREKKERFSLILESASTNQTSMYLCASSSQQGSFTDTQYFGPGTRLTVL.

The chain combines TRBV28 with TRBJ2-1, with D possibly being TRBD1 (5 bases). V was cut by 3 bases and J by 10 bases, with 16 bases left in between. The CDR3 runs 14 residues. Per germline, CDR1 MDHEN and CDR2 SYDVKM. CDR3 loop: CASSFNTGIEEQFF. The CDR3 DNA follows: TGTGCCAGCAGTTTTAATACAGGAATAGAGGAGCAGTTCTTC.

This clone showed up just a few times. The V and J genes are TRBV9 and TRBJ1-2; TRBD1 agrees at 8 bases. With V trimmed by 0 bases and J by 0 bases, 1 base remained unmatched. Germline CDR1 and CDR2: SGDLS and YYNGEE. This CDR3 is 15 amino acids long. The CDR3 DNA reads TGTGCCAGCAGCGTAGTGGACAGGGCTAACTATGGCTACACCTTC. Its protein is CASSVVDRANYGYTF. Full variable domain (remainder filled in from reference TRBV9 and TRBJ1-2): DSGVTQTPKHLITATGQRVTLRCSPRSGDLSVYWYQQSLDQGLQFLIQYYNGEERAKGNILERFSAQQFPDLHSELNLSSLELGDSALYFCASSVVDRANYGYTFGSGTRLTVV.

J is TRBJ1-5 and V is TRBV19; D gene unclear. Trimming stripped 1 base from V and 1 base from J, with 5 bases between. CDR1 is LNHDA, CDR2 SQIVND, per germline (reference sequence). This CDR3 has 14 amino acids. As DNA, the CDR3 is TGTGCCAGTAGTATAGCCGGAAGCAATCAGCCCCAGCATTTT. Its translation is CASSIAGSNQPQHF.

CDR3 nucleotide sequence: TGTGCCAGCAGCGTAGGGGCAGCTGGAGTGGAGACCCAGTACTTC. Its protein is CASSVGAAGVETQYF. The chain joins TRBV9 to TRBJ2-5; D ambiguous. V was trimmed by 0 bases and J by 5 bases, leaving 14 bases between them. This CDR3 spans 15 amino acids. Germline CDR1 reads SGDLS; CDR2 reads YYNGEE.

The chain is built from TRBV19 and TRBJ1-2; D gene unclear. In germline, CDR1 is LNHDA, CDR2 SQIVND (reference sequence). The CDR3 loop spans 12 amino acids. V lost 4 bases and J lost 7, with 10 bases in between. This chain's CDR3 is CASSKRLLGYTF. Here the CDR3 DNA reads TGTGCCAGTAGTAAGCGGCTCCTTGGCTACACCTTC.

Concerning this clone itself: A read error is possible here, since a much larger clone lies one base away. The genes are TRBV28 and TRBJ2-7, with TRBD1 identical over 7 bases. In germline, CDR1 is MDHEN, CDR2 SYDVKM. The CDR3 is 15 residues long. With V trimmed by 5 bases and J by 0 bases, 7 bases remained unmatched. CDR3 protein: CASSRGQRSSYEQYF. CDR3 bases: TGTGCCAGCAGTCGGGGACAGAGGAGCTCCTACGAGCAGTACTTC.

A single count supports this clone. The CDR3 here is CASSLGGRVYEQYF. The CDR3 DNA sequence: TGTGCCAGCAGCTTAGGTGGACGGGTCTACGAGCAGTACTTC. The chain links TRBV7-9 to TRBJ2-7; D uncertain. CDR3 length equals 14 residues. V lost 1 base and J 3 bases, leaving 10 bases between the germline ends. Germline-derived CDR1 and CDR2 are SEHNR and FQNEAQ (reference sequence).

The chain has TRBV15 and TRBJ2-7, with D perhaps TRBD1 (6 bases). The CDR3 spans 13 residues. With 6 bases removed from V and 1 base from J, the gap between germline ends came to 10 bases. Germline CDR1 reads LNHNV; CDR2 reads YYDKDF (reference sequence). CDR3 sequence (DNA): TGTGCCACCAGGAACAGGGCTTCCTACGAGCAGTACTTC. Translation gives CATRNRASYEQYF.

The V call is TRBV6-4, the J call TRBJ1-2; the match to TRBD1 covers 8 bases. V lost 6 bases, J lost 5 bases, and 5 bases stayed unmatched. Looked up from germline, CDR1 is MRHNA and CDR2 is SNTAGT. The length of the CDR3 is 13 residues. CDR3: CASRYRGDYGYTF. In nucleotides, the CDR3 is TGTGCCAGCAGGTACAGGGGGGATTATGGCTACACCTTC.